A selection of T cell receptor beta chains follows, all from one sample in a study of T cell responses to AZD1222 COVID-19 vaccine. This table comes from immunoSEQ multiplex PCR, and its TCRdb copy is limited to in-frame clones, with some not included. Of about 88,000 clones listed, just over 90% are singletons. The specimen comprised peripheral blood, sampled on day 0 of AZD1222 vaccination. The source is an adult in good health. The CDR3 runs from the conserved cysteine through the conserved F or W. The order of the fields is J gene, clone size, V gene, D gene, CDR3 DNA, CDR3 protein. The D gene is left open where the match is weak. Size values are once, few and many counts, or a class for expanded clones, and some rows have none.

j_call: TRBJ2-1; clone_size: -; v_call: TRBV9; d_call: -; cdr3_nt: TGTGCCAGCAGCGTAACGAGTAACAATGAGCAGTTCTTC; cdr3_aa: CASSVTSNNEQFF
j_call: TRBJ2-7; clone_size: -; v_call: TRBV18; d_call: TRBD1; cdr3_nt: TGTGCCAGCTCACCGAAGACAGGGATAACCTACGAGCAGTACTTC; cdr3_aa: CASSPKTGITYEQYF
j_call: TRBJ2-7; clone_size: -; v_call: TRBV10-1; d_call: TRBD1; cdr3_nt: TGCGCCAGCAGTGGGGACAGGGACCGATACGAGCAGTACTTC; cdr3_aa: CASSGDRDRYEQYF
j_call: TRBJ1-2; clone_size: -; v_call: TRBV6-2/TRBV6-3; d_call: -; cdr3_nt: TGTGCCAGCAGTTACCGGGGGCCAAACTATGGCTACACCTTC; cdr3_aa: CASSYRGPNYGYTF
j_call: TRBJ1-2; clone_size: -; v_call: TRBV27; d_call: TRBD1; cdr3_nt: TGTGCCAGCAGTTTGAGGGGGCCTACTAACTATGGCTACACCTTC; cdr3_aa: CASSLRGPTNYGYTF
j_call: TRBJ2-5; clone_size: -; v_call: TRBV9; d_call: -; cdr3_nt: TGTGCCAGCAGCGCAGGTATGAAAGAGACCCAGTACTTC; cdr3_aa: CASSAGMKETQYF
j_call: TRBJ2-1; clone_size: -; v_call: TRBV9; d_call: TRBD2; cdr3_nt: TGTGCCAGCAGCGTAACCAGCGGGAGGGCCCTCTCCTACAATGAGCAGTTCTTC; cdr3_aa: CASSVTSGRALSYNEQFF
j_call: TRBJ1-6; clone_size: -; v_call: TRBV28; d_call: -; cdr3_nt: TGTGCCAGCAGAATACTAGGTTATAATTCACCCCTCCACTTT; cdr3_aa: CASRILGYNSPLHF
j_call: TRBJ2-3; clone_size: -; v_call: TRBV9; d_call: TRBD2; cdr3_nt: TGTGCCAGCAGTGCGGGAGGCTCGACCCTCACAGATACGCAGTATTTT; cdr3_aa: CASSAGGSTLTDTQYF
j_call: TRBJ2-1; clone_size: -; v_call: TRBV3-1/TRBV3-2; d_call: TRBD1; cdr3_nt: TGTGCCAGCAGCCATCTCAACCCCCGAGGACAGGGGGCCTACAATGAGCAGTTCTTC; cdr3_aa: CASSHLNPRGQGAYNEQFF
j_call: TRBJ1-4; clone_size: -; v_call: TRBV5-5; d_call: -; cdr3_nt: TGTGCCAGCAGTAGTAGCAGACCTCTTGAAAAACTGTTTTTT; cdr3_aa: CASSSSRPLEKLFF
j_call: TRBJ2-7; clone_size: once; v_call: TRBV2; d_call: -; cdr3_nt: TGTGCCAGCAGTAGACAGCATTACGAGCAGTACTTC; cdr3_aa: CASSRQHYEQYF
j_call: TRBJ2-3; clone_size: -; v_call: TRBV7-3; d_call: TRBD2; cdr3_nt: TGTGCCAGCAGCTTATCACTAGCGGGGGATACGCAGTATTTT; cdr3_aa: CASSLSLAGDTQYF
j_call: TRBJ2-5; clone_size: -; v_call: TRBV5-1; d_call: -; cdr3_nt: TGCGCCAGCAGCTTGTTCTCGTACCAAGAGACCCAGTACTTC; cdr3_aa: CASSLFSYQETQYF
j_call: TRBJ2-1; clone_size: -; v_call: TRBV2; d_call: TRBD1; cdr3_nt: TGTGCCAGCAGACCGGACAGGGACTACAATGAGCAGTTCTTC; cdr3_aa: CASRPDRDYNEQFF
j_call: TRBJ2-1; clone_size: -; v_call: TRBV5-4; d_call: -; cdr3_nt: TGTGCCAGCAGGATTGACAGGTACCACAATGAGCAGTTCTTC; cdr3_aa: CASRIDRYHNEQFF
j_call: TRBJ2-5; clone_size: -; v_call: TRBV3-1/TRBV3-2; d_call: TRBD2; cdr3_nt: TGTGCCAGCAGCCAGCAACTAGCGGAGACCCAGTACTTC; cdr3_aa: CASSQQLAETQYF
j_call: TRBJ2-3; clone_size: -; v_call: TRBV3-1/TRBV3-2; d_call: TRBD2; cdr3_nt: TGTGCCAGCAGCCAAGAGGGTTGGCTAGCGGGTAGCCCCTATGGCACAGATACGCAGTATTTT; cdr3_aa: CASSQEGWLAGSPYGTDTQYF
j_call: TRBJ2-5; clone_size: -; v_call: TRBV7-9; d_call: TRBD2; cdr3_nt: TGTGCCAGCAGCTTAGAGGTGGGAGGGCCGGAGGAGACCCAGTACTTC; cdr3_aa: CASSLEVGGPEETQYF
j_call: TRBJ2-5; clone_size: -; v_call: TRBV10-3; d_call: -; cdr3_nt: TGTGCCATCAGTGCGGGGACTCACGGCGGGGAGACCCAGTACTTC; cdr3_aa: CAISAGTHGGETQYF
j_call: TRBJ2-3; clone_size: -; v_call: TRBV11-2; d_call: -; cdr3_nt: TGTGCCAGCAGCTTAGGGGCTCCCCTTCCAGATACGCAGTATTTT; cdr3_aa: CASSLGAPLPDTQYF
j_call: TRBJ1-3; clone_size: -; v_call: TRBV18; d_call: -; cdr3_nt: TGTGCCAGCTCACAGGGATGGACTGGGACTGGAAACACCATATATTTT; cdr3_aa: CASSQGWTGTGNTIYF
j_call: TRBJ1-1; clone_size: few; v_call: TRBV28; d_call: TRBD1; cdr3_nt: TGTGCCAGCAGCCTCGGACAGGGCACTGAAGCTTTCTTT; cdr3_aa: CASSLGQGTEAFF
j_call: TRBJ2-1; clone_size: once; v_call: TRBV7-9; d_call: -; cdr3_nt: TGTGCCAGCAGCCCCAGACTAGATAGTGAGCAGTTCTTC; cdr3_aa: CASSPRLDSEQFF
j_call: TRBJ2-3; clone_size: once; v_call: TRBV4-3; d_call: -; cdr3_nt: TGCGCCAGCAGCCAAAATGATACGCAGTATTTT; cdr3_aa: CASSQNDTQYF
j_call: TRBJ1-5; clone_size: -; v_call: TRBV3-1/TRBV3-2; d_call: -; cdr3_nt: TGTGCCAGCAGCCAAGTATCGGGAATCAATCAGCCCCAGCATTTT; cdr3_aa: CASSQVSGINQPQHF